The 29 T cell receptor beta chains reported below all come from one sample, sequenced in a study of cytomegalovirus exposure and HLA in healthy donors (dated by TCRdb to the late 2010s). Receptors were amplified or captured by the immunoSEQ multiplex PCR assay. The multiplex PCR relied on a mix of 60 forward primers for TCR Vbeta segments and 13 reverse primers for TCR Jbeta segments. TCRdb took over this immuneACCESS table, retaining in-frame rearrangements with V and J assigned. Such tables are incomplete; in checked studies, under half of the missing clones stem from an unresolved V gene, and the remainder is unexplained. The sample records tens of thousands of clones, 70% to 85% of which are singletons. Less than 3.5% of the sample is taken by the ten largest. Source material: PBMCs. The receptor source for this set is a woman in her twenties or thirties in good health and CMV-seronegative.

This clone has a single count. The chain employs TRBV7-2 and TRBJ2-5, with D uncertain. Trimming cost V 1 base and J 5 bases, with 5 bases left between them. Germline CDR1 SGHTA, CDR2 FQGNSA. This CDR3 contains 12 residues. CDR3: CASSLVRETQYF. The CDR3, as DNA: TGTGCCAGCAGCTTAGTCCGGGAGACCCAGTACTTC.

This chain joins TRBV6-5 and TRBJ2-7; D is perhaps TRBD1 (5 bases). The germline V gene has CDR1 MNHEY and CDR2 SVGAGI. The germline V and J ends were trimmed by 4 bases and 7 bases, with 14 bases remaining between them. CDR3 length: 13 amino acids. The CDR3 DNA follows: TGTGCCAGCAGTTTAAATACAGGTGGGGAGCAGTACTTC. This encodes CASSLNTGGEQYF.

This chain joins TRBV10-1 and TRBJ1-1; 12 positions agree with TRBD1. CDR3 length equals 19 residues. Trimming took 11 bases from V and 3 from J; bases not matched to a gene: 22. CDR1 and CDR2 from the germline V gene are WNHNN and SYGVQD (reference sequence). The CDR3: CASVGQGAFCSIRYTEAFF. The CDR3, as DNA: TGCGCCTCCGTGGGACAGGGGGCCTTTTGTTCGATTCGGTACACTGAAGCTTTCTTT.

The chain links TRBV13 to TRBJ2-1, with D perhaps matching TRBD2 (6 bases). CDR3 size: 13 residues. Germline V lookup: CDR1 PRHDT, CDR2 FYEKMQ (reference sequence). V shed 6 bases and J shed 3 bases, with 9 bases lying between them. CDR3 DNA sequence: TGTGCCAGCAGTGGGGGGTACTACAATGAGCAGTTCTTC. Amino acids: CASSGGYYNEQFF.

The rearrangement uses TRBV7-3 and TRBJ2-1, with 16 bases identical to TRBD2. With V trimmed by 2 bases and J by 15 bases, 4 bases remained unmatched. CDR3 length: 14 amino acids. Per the germline V gene, CDR1 is SGHTA and CDR2 is FQGTGA. The CDR3 sequence: CASSLGTSGRDLFF. The DNA for the CDR3 is TGTGCCAGCAGCTTAGGGACTAGCGGGAGGGATTTGTTCTTC.

The chain is built from TRBV7-9 and TRBJ1-2, with TRBD1 identical over 9 bases. The CDR3 has 14 residues. Germline V CDR1 and CDR2: SEHNR, FQNEAQ (reference sequence). V shed 5 bases and J 6 bases; nucleotides not matched to a gene: 7. For the CDR3, the DNA is TGTGCCAGCAGCCCGGGACAGGGTAGCAATGGCTACACCTTC. Residues: CASSPGQGSNGYTF.

The V and J genes are TRBV5-8 and TRBJ2-2, with TRBD2 matching 8 bases. CDR3 length: 15 amino acids. Germline CDR1 and CDR2: SGHTS and YDEGEE. J gave up 4 bases and V 2 bases, and 4 bases lay outside the gene matches. Here the CDR3 reads CASSFSGTSTGELFF. The CDR3 DNA is TGTGCCAGCAGCTTCTCCGGGACTAGCACCGGGGAGCTGTTTTTT.

This clone has just one count. J is TRBJ1-6 and V is TRBV14; TRBD1 matches at 9 bases. The CDR3 loop spans 15 amino acids. The germline CDR1 and CDR2 sequences are SGHDN and FVKESK. The V gene end was trimmed by 1 base and the J gene end by 9 bases; junction bases not matched to a gene: 4. The DNA for the CDR3 is TGTGCCAGCAGCCAAGTGGACAGGGGTGTTTCACCCCTCCACTTT. Translated: CASSQVDRGVSPLHF.

V gene TRBV11-3 combines with J gene TRBJ2-2, with 8 positions matching TRBD1. After removal of 2 bases from V and 3 bases from J, the junction contained 5 bases not matched to a gene. The CDR3 runs 16 residues. CDR1 is SGHNT, CDR2 YENEEA, per germline. In DNA form, the CDR3 reads TGTGCCAGCAGCTTAAGGGACAGGCGCTACACCGGGGAGCTGTTTTTT. Translating gives CASSLRDRRYTGELFF. The full variable domain, with the rest looked up from reference TRBV11-3 and TRBJ2-2, is EAGVVQSPRYKIIEKKQPVAFWCNPISGHNTLYWYLQNLGQGPELLIRYENEEAVDDSQLPKDRFSAERLKGVDSTLKIQPAELGDSAVYLCASSLRDRRYTGELFFGEGSRLTVL.

The rearrangement links TRBV2 to TRBJ1-5; a possible D gene is TRBD1 (5 bases). Germline values: CDR1 SNHLY, CDR2 FYNNEI. This CDR3 comprises 16 residues. The V end lost 0 bases, the J end lost 3 bases, and 12 bases lay between the germline ends. CDR3 nucleotides: TGTGCCAGCAGTGAAGCGGGGGGTCCCCCCAATCAGCCCCAGCATTTT. This translates into CASSEAGGPPNQPQHF.

The V gene is TRBV30, the J gene TRBJ2-7, with a weak D call TRBD1 (6 bases). The CDR3 runs 14 residues. Germline CDR1 reads GTSNPN; CDR2 reads SVGIG (reference sequence). V dropped 0 bases and J dropped 3 bases, with 12 bases sitting between them. The CDR3 region is CAWSVDSTHYEQYF. The CDR3 DNA reads as TGTGCCTGGAGTGTGGACAGTACCCACTACGAGCAGTACTTC.

The table lists this clone with a count of one. This chain uses TRBV2 with TRBJ1-1; 8 bases map to TRBD1. This CDR3 is built from 14 residues. Per germline, CDR1 SNHLY and CDR2 FYNNEI. Unmatched junction bases numbered 8, after V lost 7 bases and J lost 4 bases. As DNA, the CDR3 is TGTGCCAGCACTCTGACAGGGGTCGGCACTGAAGCTTTCTTT. Amino acids: CASTLTGVGTEAFF.

The chain joins TRBV29-1 to TRBJ1-2; the D is unclear. Trimming left V 0 bases short and J 2 bases short, with 7 bases between. The CDR3 consists of 13 residues. The germline V gene has CDR1 SQVTM and CDR2 ANQGSEA. The CDR3: CSVEDENNYGYTF. The DNA of the CDR3 is TGCAGCGTTGAAGATGAGAACAACTATGGCTACACCTTC. Filled out from reference TRBV29-1 and TRBJ1-2, the complete variable domain reads SAVISQKPSRDICQRGTSLTIQCQVDSQVTMMFWYRQQPGQSLTLIATANQGSEATYESGFVIDKFPISRPNLTFSTLTVSNMSPEDSSIYLCSVEDENNYGYTFGSGTRLTVV.

The chain employs TRBV19 and TRBJ2-1; 15 bases fit TRBD2. CDR3 length: 16 residues. Germline V gives CDR1 LNHDA, CDR2 SQIVND (reference sequence). V gave up 5 bases and J gave up 7 bases; unmatched junction bases: 6. CDR3 nucleotide sequence: TGTGCCAGTAGTCTTTGGACTAGCGGGAGGGGTAATGAGCAGTTCTTC. Translation gives CASSLWTSGRGNEQFF.

The V call is TRBV5-4, the J call TRBJ2-1; 11 nucleotides align to TRBD2. CDR1 is SGHNT and CDR2 is YYREEE in the germline V gene (reference sequence). This CDR3 region has 15 residues. Trimming at V came to 4 bases and at J to 6 bases, leaving 6 bases not matched to a gene. Here the CDR3 reads CASSPRLAGFNEQFF. For the CDR3, the DNA is TGTGCCAGCAGCCCAAGACTAGCGGGGTTCAATGAGCAGTTCTTC.

The chain recombines TRBV7-9 with TRBJ1-2; 9 bases map to TRBD1. Germline CDR1 is SEHNR and CDR2 is FQNEAQ (reference sequence). V lost 6 bases and J lost 6; bases outside the gene matches: 17. This CDR3 comprises 17 residues. DNA for the CDR3: TGTGCCAGCAGAAATAGTAAACCGGGACAGGGAGCCCATGGCTACACCTTC. Its protein product is CASRNSKPGQGAHGYTF.

The chain joins TRBV6-1 to TRBJ2-2; 9 bases are a match to TRBD1. The V gene's germline CDR1 is MNHNS and CDR2 SASEGT. This CDR3 comprises 15 residues. The trim removed 11 bases at V and 0 bases at J, leaving 7 bases unmatched. The CDR3 here is CAGPTGGTNTGELFF. In DNA, the CDR3 is TGTGCCGGACCGACAGGGGGTACGAACACCGGGGAGCTGTTTTTT.

The chain links TRBV6-5 to TRBJ2-2; 8 bases match TRBD1. The CDR3 totals 14 residues. From germline, CDR1 is MNHEY and CDR2 SVGAGI. With V trimmed by 5 bases and J by 1 base, 0 bases remained unmatched. CDR3 protein: CASSGTGNTGELFF. The CDR3 bases are TGTGCCAGCAGTGGGACAGGGAACACCGGGGAGCTGTTTTTT.

This rearrangement joins TRBV11-2 to TRBJ1-1, with 7 bases aligning to TRBD1. V was pared by 0 bases and J by 2 bases, with 12 bases of the junction left unmatched. The germline gives CDR1 SGHAT, CDR2 FQNNGV. This CDR3 has 18 residues. Here the CDR3 DNA reads TGTGCCAGCAGCTTAGATTTTCGACGGGACAGAACAAACACTGAAGCTTTCTTT. Its translation is CASSLDFRRDRTNTEAFF.

V is TRBV4-2 and J is TRBJ2-1; 14 bases match TRBD2. There are 19 residues in the CDR3. Germline CDR1 is LGHNA and CDR2 is YNFKEQ. V lost 0 bases, J lost 2 bases, and 6 bases stayed unmatched. The CDR3 DNA sequence: TGTGCCAGCAGCCAAGAGGAAGTGGGACTAGCGGGAGCCTACAATGAGCAGTTCTTC. Protein sequence: CASSQEEVGLAGAYNEQFF.

On this clone: The junction departs from germline at one end; a sequencing error may be responsible. The chain carries TRBV5-1 and TRBJ2-4; 10 bases map to TRBD1. This CDR3 comprises 12 residues. The germline V gene has CDR1 SGHRS and CDR2 YFSETQ. The CDR3 loop reads CASSPGDRGPEF. Written as DNA, the CDR3 is TGCGCCAGCAGCCCCGGGGACAGGGGCCCGGAGTTC.

This clone was observed once. V and J are TRBV5-4 and TRBJ1-2; D gene ambiguous. With 0 bases removed from V and 6 bases from J, the gap between germline ends came to 6 bases. Per germline, CDR1 SGHNT and CDR2 YYREEE (reference sequence). The CDR3 loop spans 12 amino acids. CDR3 amino acids: CASSLGANGYTF. CDR3 sequence (DNA): TGTGCCAGCAGCTTGGGAGCAAATGGCTACACCTTC.

The chain combines TRBV4-2 with TRBJ1-3; D unresolved. The CDR3 is 16 amino acids. Trimming removed 0 bases from V and 0 bases from J, with 9 bases in between. The V gene's germline CDR1 is LGHNA and CDR2 YNFKEQ. The CDR3, as DNA: TGTGCCAGCAGCCAAGAAATGTCAAACTCTGGAAACACCATATATTTT. This encodes CASSQEMSNSGNTIYF.

This clone was counted only a few times. The chain combines TRBV18 with TRBJ2-7, with 10 positions matching TRBD2. The V gene end was trimmed by 4 bases and the J gene end by 5 bases; junction bases not matched to a gene: 8. Per the germline V gene, CDR1 is KGHSH and CDR2 is LQKENI. The CDR3 consists of 15 residues. CDR3 nucleotides: TGTGCCAGCTCACAAGGGCTAGCGGGAGTCCACGAGCAGTACGTC. Protein product: CASSQGLAGVHEQYV.

This clone was counted once. The V call is TRBV6-5, the J call TRBJ1-1, with TRBD1 as a possible D gene (5 bases). The germline V gene encodes CDR1 MNHEY and CDR2 SVGAGI. V was cut by 4 bases and J by 7 bases, with 10 bases left in between. This CDR3 is built from 12 residues. This CDR3 reads CASSLGQGEAFF. DNA for the CDR3: TGTGCCAGCAGTTTAGGACAAGGTGAAGCTTTCTTT.

The chain is built from TRBV7-2 and TRBJ2-1, with TRBD2 matching over 9 bases. There are 19 residues in the CDR3. CDR1 is SGHTA, CDR2 FQGNSA, per germline. V lost 5 bases, J lost 0 bases, and 14 bases stayed unmatched. CDR3 coding DNA: TGTGCCAGCAGCCCCCGGGGAGCGGGAGGCCGAGGCTCCTACAATGAGCAGTTCTTC. Translated, it gives CASSPRGAGGRGSYNEQFF.

J is TRBJ1-5 and V is TRBV30, with 7 bases that match TRBD1. With 5 bases clipped from V and 5 bases from J, the junction kept 9 bases outside the gene matches. CDR1 is GTSNPN, CDR2 SVGIG, per germline (reference sequence). The CDR3 is 14 residues long. The CDR3 protein is CAWSPGTVYQPQHF. The CDR3, as DNA: TGTGCCTGGTCCCCCGGGACAGTCTATCAGCCCCAGCATTTT.

The rearrangement joins TRBV27 to TRBJ1-1; tentative D call: TRBD1 (6 bases). From germline, CDR1 is MNHEY and CDR2 SMNVEV (reference sequence). The CDR3 has 12 amino acids. Trimming removed 6 bases from V and 1 base from J, with 6 bases in between. The CDR3 reads CASRQGNTEAFF. The DNA for the CDR3 is TGTGCCAGCAGACAGGGGAACACTGAAGCTTTCTTT.

This chain connects TRBV2 to TRBJ1-1, with 7 bases fitting TRBD1. Germline lookup yields CDR1 SNHLY and CDR2 FYNNEI. This CDR3 region has 14 residues. V trimming: 4 bases; J trimming: 4 bases; junction bases outside the gene matches: 6. CDR3 nucleotide sequence: TGTGCCAGCAGTGTACAGGGGTGGGGCACTGAAGCTTTCTTT. Protein sequence: CASSVQGWGTEAFF.